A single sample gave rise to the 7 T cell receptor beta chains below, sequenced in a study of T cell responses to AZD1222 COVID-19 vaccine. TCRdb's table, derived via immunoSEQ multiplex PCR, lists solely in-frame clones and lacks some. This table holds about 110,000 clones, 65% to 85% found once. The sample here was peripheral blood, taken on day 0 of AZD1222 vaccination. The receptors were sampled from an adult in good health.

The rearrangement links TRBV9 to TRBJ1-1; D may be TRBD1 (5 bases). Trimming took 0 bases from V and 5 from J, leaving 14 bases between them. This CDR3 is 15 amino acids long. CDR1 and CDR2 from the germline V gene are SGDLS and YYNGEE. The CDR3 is CASSVDKGTTTEAFF. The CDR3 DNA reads TGTGCCAGCAGCGTAGACAAGGGGACTACTACTGAAGCTTTCTTT.

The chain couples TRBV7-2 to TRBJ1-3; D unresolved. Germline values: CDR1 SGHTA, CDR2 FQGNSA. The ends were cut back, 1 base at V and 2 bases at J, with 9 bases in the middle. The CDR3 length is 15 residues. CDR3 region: CASSLGTDTGNTIYF. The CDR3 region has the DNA TGTGCCAGCAGCTTAGGAACAGACACTGGAAACACCATATATTTT.

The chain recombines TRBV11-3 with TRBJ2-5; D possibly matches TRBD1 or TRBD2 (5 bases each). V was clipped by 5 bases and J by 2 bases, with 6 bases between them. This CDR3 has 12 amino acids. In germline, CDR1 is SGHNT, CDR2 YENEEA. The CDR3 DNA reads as TGTGCCAGCAGCGAGGGGCAAGAGACCCAGTACTTC. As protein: CASSEGQETQYF. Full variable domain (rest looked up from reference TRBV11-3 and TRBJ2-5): EAGVVQSPRYKIIEKKQPVAFWCNPISGHNTLYWYLQNLGQGPELLIRYENEEAVDDSQLPKDRFSAERLKGVDSTLKIQPAELGDSAVYLCASSEGQETQYFGPGTRLLVL.

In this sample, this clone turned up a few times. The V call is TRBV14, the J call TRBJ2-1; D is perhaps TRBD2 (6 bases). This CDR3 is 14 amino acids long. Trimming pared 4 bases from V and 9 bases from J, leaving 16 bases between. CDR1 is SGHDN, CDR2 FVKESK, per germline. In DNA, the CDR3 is TGTGCCAGCAGCCGGGACTTAGTAAGTGGTGAGCAGTTCTTC. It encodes CASSRDLVSGEQFF.

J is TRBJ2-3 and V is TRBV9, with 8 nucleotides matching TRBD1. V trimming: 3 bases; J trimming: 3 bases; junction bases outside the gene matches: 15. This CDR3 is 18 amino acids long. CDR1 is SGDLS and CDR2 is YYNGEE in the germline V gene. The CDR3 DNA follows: TGTGCCAGCAGCGCCGGACAGGGTGTTCTTTTTGGGACAGATACGCAGTATTTT. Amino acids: CASSAGQGVLFGTDTQYF. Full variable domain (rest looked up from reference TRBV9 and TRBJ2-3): DSGVTQTPKHLITATGQRVTLRCSPRSGDLSVYWYQQSLDQGLQFLIQYYNGEERAKGNILERFSAQQFPDLHSELNLSSLELGDSALYFCASSAGQGVLFGTDTQYFGPGTRLTVL.

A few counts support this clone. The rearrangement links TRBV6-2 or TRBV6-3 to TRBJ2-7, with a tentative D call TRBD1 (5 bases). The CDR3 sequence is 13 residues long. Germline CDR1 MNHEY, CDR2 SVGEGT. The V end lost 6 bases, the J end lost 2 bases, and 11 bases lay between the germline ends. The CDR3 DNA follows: TGTGCCAGCAGCCCCCAGGGAACCTACGAGCAGTACTTC. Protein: CASSPQGTYEQYF.

The CDR3 nucleotides are TGTGCCAGCAGAACCGGGACAGGGGGCTTAGACTACGAGCAGTACTTC. Encoded protein: CASRTGTGGLDYEQYF. V gene TRBV7-8 combines with J gene TRBJ2-7; TRBD1 aligns across 12 bases. Losses at the gene ends were 6 bases for V and 3 bases for J; bases not matched to a gene: 9. Germline CDR1 SGHVS, CDR2 FQNEAQ. This CDR3 is built from 16 residues.